This TCR beta chain was identified in a study of blood T cell repertoires in COVID-19. TCRdb's copy holds only in-frame clones and misses some; the assay was immunoSEQ multiplex PCR. The table has over 70,000 clones, approximately 80% seen once. This clone showed up just once. The CDR3 runs to 13 residues. Germline CDR1 and CDR2: MNHEY and SVGAGI. V was shortened by 8 bases and J by 3 bases, with 11 bases between the two germline ends. The sample comprised peripheral blood. The J gene is TRBJ2-1, the V gene TRBV6-5; tentative D call: TRBD1 (6 bases). The TCR originated in a woman in her 70s with acute or convalescent COVID-19. The CDR3 DNA reads as TGTGCCAGCGCTCGACAGGTCTACAATGAGCAGTTCTTC. Amino acid sequence: CASARQVYNEQFF.